The 26 T cell receptor beta chains presented below share a single source sample, sequenced in a study of OX40 agonist ivuxolimab in advanced cancers. Data came from immunoSEQ multiplex PCR; TCRdb stores just in-frame clones and leaves some out. The sample lists over 55,000 clones; 65% to 90% were seen once. Sequencing used CD4+ or CD8+ T cells sorted from blood, obtained in a trial of the OX40 agonist ivuxolimab. These TCRs come from an adult with an advanced solid tumor such as melanoma, head and neck, liver or kidney cancer.

The CDR3 reads CASSLYGAGYTF. The CDR3 region has the DNA TGTGCCAGCAGCTTATATGGGGCCGGCTACACCTTC. The chain combines TRBV11-2 with TRBJ1-2; possible D gene TRBD1, 5 bases. V lost 2 bases and J lost 8, with 9 bases in between. Per the germline V gene, CDR1 is SGHAT and CDR2 is FQNNGV. This CDR3 is built from 12 residues.

The chain couples TRBV6-1 to TRBJ2-1, with D perhaps being TRBD1 or TRBD2 (5 bases each). Trimming shortened V by 4 bases and J by 3 bases, and 10 bases separated the two germline ends. This CDR3 contains 14 residues. Germline CDR1 MNHNS, CDR2 SASEGT. CDR3 protein: CASSGGSYYNEQFF. The CDR3, as DNA: TGTGCCAGCAGTGGGGGGTCCTACTACAATGAGCAGTTCTTC.

V gene TRBV6-5 combines with J gene TRBJ1-1; possible D gene TRBD1, 6 bases. Germline CDR1 is MNHEY and CDR2 is SVGAGI. V was shortened by 2 bases and J by 7 bases, with 14 bases between the two germline ends. The CDR3 has 14 amino acids. CDR3 nucleotides: TGTGCCAGCAGTTACGGGGGCGATGGAGGTGAAGCTTTCTTT. It specifies CASSYGGDGGEAFF.

This clone was seen a few times. The gene calls are TRBV6-1 and TRBJ2-1, with D possibly called TRBD1 or TRBD2 (5 bases each). Germline CDR1 MNHNS, CDR2 SASEGT. The CDR3 contains 15 residues. V was clipped by 7 bases and J by 3 bases, with 16 bases between them. CDR3 bases: TGTGCCAGCACATCCGGTCGGGGCCGCTACAATGAGCAGTTCTTC. Residues: CASTSGRGRYNEQFF.

The V and J genes are TRBV5-5 and TRBJ2-7, with D perhaps TRBD1 (6 bases). V was cut by 1 base and J by 1 base, with 6 bases left in between. The CDR3 spans 13 residues. Germline-derived CDR1 and CDR2 are SGHKS and YYEKEE (reference sequence). CDR3 nucleotide sequence: TGTGCCAGCAGCTTGACAGGGTCCTACGAGCAGTACTTC. This sequence encodes CASSLTGSYEQYF.

The V and J genes are TRBV19 and TRBJ1-2; no firm D call. This CDR3 is built from 12 residues. The ends were cut back, 9 bases at V and 4 bases at J, with 12 bases in the middle. Germline assignment: CDR1 LNHDA and CDR2 SQIVND (reference sequence). Written as DNA, the CDR3 is TGTGCCAGAAGCCAGGACGGCTATGGCTACACCTTC. It translates to CARSQDGYGYTF.

This clone was seen many times. J is TRBJ2-7 and V is TRBV6-1; D may be TRBD1 (6 bases). This CDR3 region has 16 residues. Germline CDR1 reads MNHNS; CDR2 reads SASEGT. V dropped 2 bases and J dropped 0 bases, with 14 bases sitting between them. The CDR3 DNA reads as TGTGCCAGCAGTGAATTGGGGACAAGCACCTCCTACGAGCAGTACTTC. Translated: CASSELGTSTSYEQYF.

A remark on this clone: One end of the junction does not line up with germline, which may come from a read error. The chain joins TRBV6-1 to TRBJ1-5, with D possibly being TRBD1 (5 bases). The germline V gene has CDR1 MNHNS and CDR2 SASEGT. The CDR3 length is 14 residues. This chain's CDR3 is CASTEGAGGQPQHF. In DNA, the CDR3 is TGTGCCAGCACTGAAGGGGCGGGCGGTCAGCCCCAGCATTTT.

J is TRBJ2-7 and V is TRBV2; no definite D call. The CDR3 spans 14 residues. Trimming took 3 bases from V and 1 from J, leaving 10 bases between them. The germline CDR1 and CDR2 sequences are SNHLY and FYNNEI. The DNA for the CDR3 is TGTGCCAGCAGTGAGGGTGCGATATCCTACGAGCAGTACTTC. It yields the protein CASSEGAISYEQYF.

The J gene is TRBJ1-6, the V gene TRBV6-1; no firm D call. The CDR3 has 12 residues. The V and J ends lost 7 bases and 8 bases respectively, with 9 bases between them. Germline V gives CDR1 MNHNS, CDR2 SASEGT. CDR3 amino acids: CASKVGDSPLHF. In DNA, the CDR3 is TGTGCCAGCAAAGTCGGCGATTCACCCCTCCACTTT.

The V and J genes are TRBV6-4 and TRBJ1-2; tentative D call: TRBD1 (6 bases). In germline, CDR1 is MRHNA, CDR2 SNTAGT. Trimming took off 6 bases at V and 0 bases at J, with 8 bases between the two ends. CDR3 size: 13 residues. The CDR3 DNA reads as TGTGCCAGCAGGGACAGCGCTAACTATGGCTACACCTTC. This encodes CASRDSANYGYTF.

The chain joins TRBV15 to TRBJ1-1, with a possible D match to TRBD1 (5 bases). The CDR3 covers 18 residues. With 1 base removed from V and 5 bases from J, the gap between germline ends came to 23 bases. The germline V gene encodes CDR1 LNHNV and CDR2 YYDKDF (reference sequence). CDR3 in amino acids: CATSRGKGRTRGGTEAFF. DNA of the CDR3: TGTGCCACCAGCAGAGGGAAGGGCAGGACAAGGGGTGGGACTGAAGCTTTCTTT.

This chain connects TRBV20-1 to TRBJ2-3; perhaps TRBD2 as D (5 bases). From germline, CDR1 is DFQATT and CDR2 SNEGSKA (reference sequence). The CDR3 covers 11 residues. The V end lost 6 bases, the J end lost 4 bases, and 8 bases lay between the germline ends. The CDR3 DNA is TGCAGTGCCACGAGGGCAGATACGCAGTATTTT. This translates into CSATRADTQYF.

The genes are TRBV27 and TRBJ2-1; possibly TRBD1 for D (6 bases). With 2 bases removed from V and 1 base from J, the gap between germline ends came to 15 bases. CDR3 size: 17 residues. From germline, CDR1 is MNHEY and CDR2 SMNVEV (reference sequence). The CDR3: CASSLGWGQGSYNEQFF. As DNA, the CDR3 is TGTGCCAGCAGTTTAGGGTGGGGGCAGGGGTCCTACAATGAGCAGTTCTTC.

Only one count was recorded for this clone. The rearrangement joins TRBV23-1 to TRBJ1-4, with 7 positions matching TRBD1. TRBV23-1 falls under the ORF class, with uncertain function. The V gene end was trimmed by 2 bases and the J gene end by 2 bases; junction bases not matched to a gene: 5. The CDR3 extends over 16 amino acids. The CDR3 here is CASSQPQGGTNEKLFF. The CDR3 nucleotides are TGCGCCAGCAGTCAACCGCAGGGGGGTACTAATGAAAAACTGTTTTTT.

The chain links TRBV13 to TRBJ2-5; D is possibly TRBD2 (6 bases). Germline V CDR1 and CDR2: PRHDT, FYEKMQ (reference sequence). The CDR3 loop spans 15 amino acids. Trimming removed 5 bases at V and 4 bases at J, with 17 bases between. This CDR3 is CASSPAARGGETQYF. CDR3 DNA sequence: TGTGCCAGCAGCCCCGCGGCGCGGGGCGGAGAGACCCAGTACTTC.

V is TRBV4-1 and J is TRBJ1-1, with TRBD1 as a possible D gene (5 bases). The germline gives CDR1 MGHRA, CDR2 YSYEKL. The CDR3 has 17 amino acids. V was cut by 0 bases and J by 8 bases, with 22 bases left in between. The CDR3 sequence: CASSQEPQAGRFSEAFF. Written as DNA, the CDR3 is TGCGCCAGCAGCCAAGAACCTCAAGCGGGACGCTTTAGCGAAGCTTTCTTT.

J is TRBJ1-4 and V is TRBV9; TRBD1 is a possible D gene (6 bases). With 0 bases removed from V and 2 bases from J, the gap between germline ends came to 11 bases. In germline, CDR1 is SGDLS, CDR2 YYNGEE. This CDR3 contains 16 residues. The DNA of the CDR3 is TGTGCCAGCAGCGTAGAGGGGGGACGGACTAATGAAAAACTGTTTTTT. Translation gives CASSVEGGRTNEKLFF.

The genes are TRBV11-3 and TRBJ2-2; the match to TRBD1 covers 9 bases. CDR3 size: 17 residues. The trim removed 4 bases at V and 6 bases at J, leaving 12 bases unmatched. Germline-derived CDR1 and CDR2 are SGHNT and YENEEA. CDR3 in DNA: TGTGCCAGCAGCTCGGGCCTTTATCGGACAGGGGCCGGGGAGCTGTTTTTT. Amino acids: CASSSGLYRTGAGELFF.

The chain recombines TRBV7-2 with TRBJ1-5; D gene ambiguous. Trimming took off 5 bases at V and 5 bases at J, with 10 bases between the two ends. CDR3 size: 13 residues. CDR1 is SGHTA, CDR2 FQGNSA, per germline. In nucleotides, the CDR3 is TGTGCCAGCAGCACCCAGAGAGATCAGCCCCAGCATTTT. The encoded protein is CASSTQRDQPQHF.

V usage is TRBV5-6 and J usage is TRBJ2-3, with 9 bases fitting TRBD1. Germline V gives CDR1 SGHDT, CDR2 YYEEEE. The CDR3 contains 14 residues. J gave up 5 bases and V 4 bases, and 5 bases lay outside the gene matches. CDR3 sequence: CASSPGTGRDTQYF. For the CDR3, the DNA is TGTGCCAGCAGCCCTGGGACAGGGAGAGATACGCAGTATTTT.

The CDR3 reads CASRLVPQETQYF. The CDR3 DNA follows: TGCGCCAGCCGACTAGTACCCCAAGAGACCCAGTACTTC. This chain connects TRBV5-1 to TRBJ2-5; maybe TRBD2 (6 bases). This CDR3 spans 13 amino acids. V was cut by 7 bases and J by 1 base, with 11 bases left in between. Germline CDR1 reads SGHRS; CDR2 reads YFSETQ.

V is TRBV27 and J is TRBJ1-1; 8 bases are a match to TRBD1. Trimming took 5 bases from V and 0 from J; bases not matched to a gene: 5. Looked up from germline, CDR1 is MNHEY and CDR2 is SMNVEV (reference sequence). CDR3 length equals 15 residues. The CDR3 protein is CASSRQGIMNTEAFF. DNA for the CDR3: TGTGCCAGCAGTAGACAGGGGATTATGAACACTGAAGCTTTCTTT.

About this clone itself: Different DNA sequences within this sample yield the same CDR3. The chain employs TRBV5-1 and TRBJ2-5, with D possibly matching TRBD2 (6 bases). V was shortened by 0 bases and J by 2 bases, with 8 bases between the two germline ends. This CDR3 has 14 amino acids. From germline, CDR1 is SGHRS and CDR2 YFSETQ. DNA for the CDR3: TGCGCCAGCAGCTTGGCGGGACTGCAAGAGACCCAGTACTTC. Amino acid sequence: CASSLAGLQETQYF.

The V and J genes are TRBV9 and TRBJ2-7; D possibly corresponds to TRBD2 (5 bases). The CDR3 has 16 amino acids. V was trimmed by 5 bases and J by 5 bases, leaving 23 bases between them. From germline, CDR1 is SGDLS and CDR2 YYNGEE. The CDR3 nucleotides read TGTGCCAGCAGTCGCGGGTTGGGATTTGAAAACCACGAGCAGTACTTC. Amino acids: CASSRGLGFENHEQYF. The whole variable domain, filled in from reference TRBV9 and TRBJ2-7, reads DSGVTQTPKHLITATGQRVTLRCSPRSGDLSVYWYQQSLDQGLQFLIQYYNGEERAKGNILERFSAQQFPDLHSELNLSSLELGDSALYFCASSRGLGFENHEQYFGPGTRLTVT.

The CDR3 bases are TGTGCCATCATGAGGACAGGGGGCAATGAGCAGTTCTTC. It yields the protein CAIMRTGGNEQFF. This chain connects TRBV10-3 to TRBJ2-1, with TRBD1 matching over 10 bases. V was pared by 7 bases and J by 6 bases, with 3 bases of the junction left unmatched. CDR3 length: 13 amino acids. CDR1 and CDR2 (germline): ENHRY, SYGVKD.